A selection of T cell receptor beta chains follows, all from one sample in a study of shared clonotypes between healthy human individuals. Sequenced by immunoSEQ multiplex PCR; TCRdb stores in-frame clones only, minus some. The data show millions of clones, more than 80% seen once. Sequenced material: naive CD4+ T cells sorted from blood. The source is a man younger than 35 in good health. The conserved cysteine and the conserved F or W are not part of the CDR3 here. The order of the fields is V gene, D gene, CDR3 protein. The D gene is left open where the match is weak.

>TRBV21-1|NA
ASSRSRDGQSNQPQH
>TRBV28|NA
ASSLWSTGELF
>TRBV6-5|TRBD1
ATSRGGKDSPLH
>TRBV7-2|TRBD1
ASSLLHRGTEAF
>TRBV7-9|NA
ASSLAGIISYEQY
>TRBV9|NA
ASSPSIGELF
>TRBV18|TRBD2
ASSPLAGGTTDTQY
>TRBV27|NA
ASSLSRWAYEQY
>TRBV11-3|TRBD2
ASSLDLLAGGDNEQF
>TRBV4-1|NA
ASSQEAVRAHNEQF
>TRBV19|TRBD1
ASVASGGQETQY
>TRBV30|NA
VWSLGAEAF
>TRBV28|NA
ASSLLGVNTEAF
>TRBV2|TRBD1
ASKDRGPYEQY
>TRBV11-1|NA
ASSLGQPPEGQY
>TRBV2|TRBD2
ASSPGLAINTGELF
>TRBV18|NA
ASSPPGKGAGELF
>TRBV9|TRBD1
ASSVGQGPYEQY
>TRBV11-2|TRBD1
ASSLDTGARETQY
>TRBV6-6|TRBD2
ASVKATSGGITRQY
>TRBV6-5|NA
ASRAGGPYEQY
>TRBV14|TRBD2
ASSLTTSGRAYNEQF
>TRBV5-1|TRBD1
ASSRYGQGDNYGYT
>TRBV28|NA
ASSTQGSNQPQH
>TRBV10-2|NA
ASSQGRLAGDEQY
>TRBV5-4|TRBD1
ASSFGGQKNTEAF
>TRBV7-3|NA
ASSPARGHGANVLT
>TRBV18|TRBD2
ASSPVNPGLASYEQY
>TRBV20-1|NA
SASGETQY
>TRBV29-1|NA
SVEGVGRASYEQY
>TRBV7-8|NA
ASSLVVGEQY
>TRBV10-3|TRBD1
AISPRGPNEKLF
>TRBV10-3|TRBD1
AIRTDRGEGYT
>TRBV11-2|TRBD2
ASTIAGAWSTDTQY
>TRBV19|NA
ASRGPGLIYNEQF
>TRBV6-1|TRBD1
ASSDPWLTGTDQETQY
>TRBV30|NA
ASHRGPGETQY
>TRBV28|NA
ASSLQRGSGETQY
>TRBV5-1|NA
ASSLWAASGNTIY
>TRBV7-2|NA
ASSLDWGMGNSPLH
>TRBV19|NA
ASSISGGEHSNQPQH
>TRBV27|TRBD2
ASSWELGLAGVLNEQF
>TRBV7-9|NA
ASSFGSGWNTEAF
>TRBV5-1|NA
ASSWERETQY
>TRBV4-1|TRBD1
ASSQADRGTQATQY
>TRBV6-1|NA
ASSEARSGLNSNQPQH
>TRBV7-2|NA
ASSPGGGFKETQY
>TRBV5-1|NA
ASSSGTALYGYT
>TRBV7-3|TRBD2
ASSRRTSGGNTGELF